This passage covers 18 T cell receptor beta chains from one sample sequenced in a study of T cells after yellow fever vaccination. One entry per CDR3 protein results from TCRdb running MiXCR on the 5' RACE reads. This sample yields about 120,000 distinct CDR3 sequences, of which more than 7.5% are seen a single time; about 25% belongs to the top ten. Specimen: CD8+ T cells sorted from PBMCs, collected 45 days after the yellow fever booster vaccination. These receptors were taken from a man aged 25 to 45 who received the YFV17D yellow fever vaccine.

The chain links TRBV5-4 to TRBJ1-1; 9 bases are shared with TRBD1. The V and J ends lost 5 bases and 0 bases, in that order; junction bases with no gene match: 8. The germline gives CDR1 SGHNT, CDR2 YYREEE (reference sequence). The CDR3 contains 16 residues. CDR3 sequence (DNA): TGTGCCAGCAGTTATACAGGGGGCGGGGTGAACACTGAAGCTTTCTTT. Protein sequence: CASSYTGGGVNTEAFF.

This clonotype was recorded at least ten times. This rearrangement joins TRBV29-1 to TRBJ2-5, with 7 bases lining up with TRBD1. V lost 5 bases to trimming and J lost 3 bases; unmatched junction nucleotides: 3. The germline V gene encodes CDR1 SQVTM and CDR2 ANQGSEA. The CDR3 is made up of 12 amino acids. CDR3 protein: CSVQTGKETQYF. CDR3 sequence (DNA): TGCAGCGTTCAGACAGGGAAAGAGACCCAGTACTTC.

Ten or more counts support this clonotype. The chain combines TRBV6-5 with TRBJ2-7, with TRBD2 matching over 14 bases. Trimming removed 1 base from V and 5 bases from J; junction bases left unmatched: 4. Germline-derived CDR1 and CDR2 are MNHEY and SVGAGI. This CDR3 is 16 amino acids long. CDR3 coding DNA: TGTGCCAGCAGTTACTTTCGACTAGCGGGAGGGAACGAGCAGTACTTC. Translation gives CASSYFRLAGGNEQYF.

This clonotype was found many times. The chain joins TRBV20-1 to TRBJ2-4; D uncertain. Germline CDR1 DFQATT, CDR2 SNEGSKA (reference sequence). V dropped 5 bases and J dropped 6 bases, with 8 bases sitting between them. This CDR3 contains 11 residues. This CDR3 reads CSAHLGNIQYF. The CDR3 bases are TGCAGTGCTCACCTCGGAAACATTCAGTACTTC.

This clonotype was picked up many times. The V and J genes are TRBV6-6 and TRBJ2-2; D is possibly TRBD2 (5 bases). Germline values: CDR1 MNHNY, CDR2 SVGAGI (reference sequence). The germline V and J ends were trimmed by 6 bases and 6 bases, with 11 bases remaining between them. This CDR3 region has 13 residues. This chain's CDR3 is CASRSEAAGELFF. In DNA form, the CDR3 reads TGTGCCAGCAGGTCAGAAGCGGCCGGGGAGCTGTTTTTT.

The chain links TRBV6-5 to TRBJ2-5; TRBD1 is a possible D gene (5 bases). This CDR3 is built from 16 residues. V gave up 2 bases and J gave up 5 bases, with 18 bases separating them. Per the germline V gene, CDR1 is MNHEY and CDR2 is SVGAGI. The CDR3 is CASSYAGAQGVETQYF. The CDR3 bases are TGTGCCAGCAGTTACGCCGGTGCGCAGGGTGTGGAGACCCAGTACTTC.

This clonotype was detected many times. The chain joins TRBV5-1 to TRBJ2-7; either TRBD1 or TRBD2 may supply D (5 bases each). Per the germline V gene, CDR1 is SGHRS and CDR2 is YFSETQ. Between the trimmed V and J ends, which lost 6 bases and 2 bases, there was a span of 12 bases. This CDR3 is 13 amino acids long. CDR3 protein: CASTEGYPYEQYF. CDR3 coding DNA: TGCGCCAGCACCGAGGGGTACCCCTACGAGCAGTACTTC.

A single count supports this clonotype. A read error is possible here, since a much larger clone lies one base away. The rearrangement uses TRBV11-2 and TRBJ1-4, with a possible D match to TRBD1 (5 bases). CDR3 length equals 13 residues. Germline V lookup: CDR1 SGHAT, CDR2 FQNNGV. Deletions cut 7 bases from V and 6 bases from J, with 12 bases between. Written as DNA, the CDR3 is TGTGCCAGCATCTCCACGGGGGATGAAAAACTGTTTTTT. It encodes CASISTGDEKLFF.

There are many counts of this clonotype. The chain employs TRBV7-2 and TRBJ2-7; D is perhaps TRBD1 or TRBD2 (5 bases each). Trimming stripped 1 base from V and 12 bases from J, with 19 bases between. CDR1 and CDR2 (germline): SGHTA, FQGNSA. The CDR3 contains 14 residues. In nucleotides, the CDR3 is TGTGCCAGCAGCTTAGAGGGGACCCCCGAGGTTGGGTACTTC. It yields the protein CASSLEGTPEVGYF.

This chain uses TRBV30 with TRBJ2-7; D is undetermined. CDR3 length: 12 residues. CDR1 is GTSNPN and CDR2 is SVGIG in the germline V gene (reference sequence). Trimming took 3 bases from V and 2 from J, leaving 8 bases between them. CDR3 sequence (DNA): TGTGCCTGGAGGGGGAACGCCTACGAGCAGTACTTC. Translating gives CAWRGNAYEQYF.

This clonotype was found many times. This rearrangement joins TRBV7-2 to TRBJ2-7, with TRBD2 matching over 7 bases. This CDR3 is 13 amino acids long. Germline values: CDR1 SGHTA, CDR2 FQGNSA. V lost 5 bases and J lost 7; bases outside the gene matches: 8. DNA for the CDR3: TGTGCCAGCAGCCCCGCGGGAGAACGAGAGCAGTACTTC. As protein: CASSPAGEREQYF.

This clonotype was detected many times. The CDR3 loop reads CASSSRDQPYEQYF. CDR3 nucleotide sequence: TGTGCCAGCAGCTCTAGGGACCAGCCCTACGAGCAGTACTTC. V usage is TRBV11-3 and J usage is TRBJ2-7; possibly TRBD1 or TRBD2 for D (5 bases each). Germline V CDR1 and CDR2: SGHNT, YENEEA. The V end was cut by 4 bases, the J end by 2 bases, with 12 bases between. The CDR3 loop spans 14 amino acids.

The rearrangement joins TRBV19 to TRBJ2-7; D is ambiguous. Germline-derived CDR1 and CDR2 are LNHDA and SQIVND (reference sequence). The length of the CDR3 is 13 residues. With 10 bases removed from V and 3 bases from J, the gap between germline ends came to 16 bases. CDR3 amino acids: CATSGRSYYEQYF. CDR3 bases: TGTGCCACCTCCGGACGGTCATACTACGAGCAGTACTTC. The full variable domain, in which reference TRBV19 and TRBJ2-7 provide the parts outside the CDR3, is DGGITQSPKYLFRKEGQNVTLSCEQNLNHDAMYWYRQDPGQGLRLIYYSQIVNDFQKGDIAEGYSVSREKKESFPLTVTSAQKNPTAFYLCATSGRSYYEQYFGPGTRLTVT.

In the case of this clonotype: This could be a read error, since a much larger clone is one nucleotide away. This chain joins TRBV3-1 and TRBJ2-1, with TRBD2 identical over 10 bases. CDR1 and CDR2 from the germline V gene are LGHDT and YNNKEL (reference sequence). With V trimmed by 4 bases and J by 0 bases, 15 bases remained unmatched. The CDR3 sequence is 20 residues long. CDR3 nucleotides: TGTGCCAGCAGCCCTCCCACGTGGGCAGCGGGAGGGAGCTCCTACAATGAGCAGTTCTTC. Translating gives CASSPPTWAAGGSSYNEQFF.

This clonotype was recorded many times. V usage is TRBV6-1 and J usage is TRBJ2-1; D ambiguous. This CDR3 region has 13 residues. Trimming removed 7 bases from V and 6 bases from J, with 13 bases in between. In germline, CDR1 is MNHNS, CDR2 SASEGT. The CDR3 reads CASTATVINEQFF. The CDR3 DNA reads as TGTGCCAGCACTGCAACGGTCATCAATGAGCAGTTCTTC.

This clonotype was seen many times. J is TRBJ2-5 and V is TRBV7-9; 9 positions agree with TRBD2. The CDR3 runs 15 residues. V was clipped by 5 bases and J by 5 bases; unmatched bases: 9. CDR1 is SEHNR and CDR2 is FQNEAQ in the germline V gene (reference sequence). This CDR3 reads CASSQYSGRAETQYF. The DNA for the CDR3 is TGTGCCAGCAGCCAATATAGCGGGAGAGCGGAGACCCAGTACTTC.

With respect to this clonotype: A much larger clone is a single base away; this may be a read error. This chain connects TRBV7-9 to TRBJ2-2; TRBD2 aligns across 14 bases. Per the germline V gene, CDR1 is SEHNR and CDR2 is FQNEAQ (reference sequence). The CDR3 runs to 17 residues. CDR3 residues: CPSSRGTSGSITGELFF. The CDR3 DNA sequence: TGTCCCAGCAGCAGAGGGACTAGCGGGAGTATCACCGGGGAGCTGTTTTTT.

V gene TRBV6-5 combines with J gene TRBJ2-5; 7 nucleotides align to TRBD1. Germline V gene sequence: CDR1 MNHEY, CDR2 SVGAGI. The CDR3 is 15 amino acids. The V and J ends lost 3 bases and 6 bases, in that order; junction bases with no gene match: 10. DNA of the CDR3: TGTGCCAGCAGTTATATGGGACAGTCAATGCAGACCCAGTACTTC. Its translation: CASSYMGQSMQTQYF.